This T cell receptor (beta chain) derives from a study of blood T cell repertoires in COVID-19. Living in 24 US areas, the participants were between 18 and 89 years of age. Recovery among Cohort 3 donors was established by two negative PCRs, clearance, or symptom resolution. This clone was seen only once. The CDR3 covers 14 residues. V dropped 8 bases and J dropped 2; count of bases not matched to a gene: 8. Germline V gene lookup returns CDR1 WNHNN and CDR2 SYGVQD (reference sequence). Repertoires were generated with immunoSEQ multiplex PCR, while TCRdb's copy carries only in-frame clones and drops some. The sample contains roughly 230,000 clones, 84% of which appear only once.

Sequenced: PBMCs or T cells enriched from blood (not recorded which). The chain employs TRBV10-1 and TRBJ1-2; 7 bases match TRBD1. The TCR was taken from a man aged 45-65 years who had recovered from COVID-19. The CDR3 region has the DNA TGCGCCAGCTCTGAGGGGGGACAGAACTATGGCTACACCTTC. Encoded protein: CASSEGGQNYGYTF.